This record looks at one T cell receptor beta chain sequence and its context. Source study methods: Amplification from reference gene primers served as the basis for estimated nucleated cell counts. Clones were sequenced by immunoSEQ multiplex PCR, and TCRdb holds only the in-frame ones, with some missing. Clone size and the V and J calls come from that table; the DNA yielded D and trimming. The sample lists 150,000 to 200,000 clones, approximately 79% occurring once. These data originate in a study of blood T cell repertoires in COVID-19. Study-level background: T cells, B-cell-depleted T cells, or PBMCs provided the cDNA or gDNA that served as material.

CDR3 length: 15 amino acids. V dropped 5 bases and J dropped 7 bases, with 15 bases sitting between them. Looked up from germline, CDR1 is PRHDT and CDR2 is FYEKMQ (reference sequence). The sample comprised peripheral blood. The chain employs TRBV13 and TRBJ1-6; TRBD1 might be the D (6 bases). The TCR comes from a woman of 80 years or more with acute or convalescent COVID-19. The CDR3, as DNA: TGTGCCAGCAGCAAACAGGGCCTATGGAATTCACCCCTCCACTTT. It yields the protein CASSKQGLWNSPLHF.